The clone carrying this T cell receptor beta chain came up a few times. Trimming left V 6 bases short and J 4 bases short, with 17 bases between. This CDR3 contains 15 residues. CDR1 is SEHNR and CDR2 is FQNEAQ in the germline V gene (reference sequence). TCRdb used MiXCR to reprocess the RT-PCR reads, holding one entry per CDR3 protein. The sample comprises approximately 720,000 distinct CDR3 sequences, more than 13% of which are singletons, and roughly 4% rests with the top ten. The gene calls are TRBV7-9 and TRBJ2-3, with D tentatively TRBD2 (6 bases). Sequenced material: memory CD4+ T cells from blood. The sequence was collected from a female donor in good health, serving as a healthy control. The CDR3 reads CASSSTGVPPDTQYF. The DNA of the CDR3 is TGTGCCAGCAGTTCCACGGGGGTCCCGCCAGATACGCAGTATTTT.